These T cell receptor beta chains were read from a single sample in a study of shared clonotypes between healthy human individuals. The protocol was immunoSEQ multiplex PCR, while the TCRdb copy is restricted to in-frame clones and leaves out a portion. This sample has about 2.3 million clones; approximately 90% occur once, and the top ten carry 0.37%. Sequencing used naive CD4+ T cells from PBMCs. The source is a man younger than 35 in good health. Some clones in this sample may be carry-over from other donors' samples. The CDR3 runs from the conserved cysteine through the conserved F or W. Fields, in order: V gene, J gene, clone size, CDR3 protein. Where a row states a size, it is once, few, many or the class of an expanded clone; other rows omit it.

TRBV11-2	TRBJ2-1	-	CASRDRDNYNEQFF
TRBV14	TRBJ2-5	-	CARGLGQQETQYF
TRBV7-9	TRBJ2-3	-	CASSLGLAGETDTQYF
TRBV2	TRBJ1-2	once	CASSYRANYGYTF
TRBV21-1	TRBJ2-1	-	CASSPRSGEYNEQFF
TRBV28	TRBJ2-2	-	CASSSRDRGTGELFF
TRBV18	TRBJ1-1	-	CATGQGQGAMNTEAFF
TRBV7-2	TRBJ2-1	-	CASSLGYRGAYNEQFF
TRBV7-3	TRBJ1-1	-	CASSLQGYTEAFF
TRBV18	TRBJ1-4	-	CASSPYGQGFNEKLFF
TRBV5-1	TRBJ2-3	-	CASSLRSDTLGDTQYF
TRBV5-8	TRBJ1-5	-	CASSLGRDRVKPQHF
TRBV2	TRBJ2-2	-	CASSLLVTGELFF
TRBV7-6	TRBJ1-4	-	CASSASGITNEKLFF
TRBV18	TRBJ2-1	once	CASSPPHSSNEQFF
TRBV5-1	TRBJ2-7	-	CASSLLSAVRNEQYF
TRBV21-1	TRBJ2-5	-	CASSKGGRRRGETQYF
TRBV29-1	-	-	CSVGAGVREGEQYF
TRBV28	TRBJ2-1	-	CASSLDLGGQFF
TRBV13	TRBJ2-2	-	CASSSFGLAEDTGELFF
TRBV19	TRBJ1-2	-	CASSIAERNYGYTF
TRBV20-1	TRBJ2-3	-	CSASRRELYF
TRBV18	TRBJ2-2	-	CASSPQGQGNTGELFF
TRBV7-3	TRBJ2-3	once	CASSLTGAGADTQYF
TRBV6-5	TRBJ1-1	-	CASSRAPGSTEAFF
TRBV7-9	TRBJ2-1	once	CASSSTRGYNEQFF
TRBV11-3	TRBJ2-1	-	CASSRTSGYNEQFF
TRBV5-6	TRBJ2-6	-	CASSSRRGVTGSNVLTF
TRBV5-1	TRBJ1-2	-	CASSLPQLNYGYTF
TRBV6-5	TRBJ1-1	-	CASSYSAMNTEAFF
TRBV18	TRBJ2-5	-	CASSLQGTVGGTQYF
TRBV6-1	TRBJ2-5	few	CASNQRERGETQYF
TRBV4-1	TRBJ2-2	-	CASSQDTRLAGPGELFF
TRBV6-4	TRBJ1-2	once	CASRPEAGDLYGYTF
TRBV11-2	TRBJ2-3	-	CASSPAWATDTQYF
TRBV6-1	TRBJ2-1	-	CASRTGGEYNEQFF
TRBV19	TRBJ1-5	-	CASSITGVVGPQHF
TRBV5-1	TRBJ2-5	-	CASSRGGTGTNRQETQYF
TRBV19	TRBJ1-1	-	CASRPVGVNTEAFF
TRBV5-1	TRBJ2-1	-	CASSDRGTGTYNEQFF
TRBV21-1	TRBJ1-6	once	CASGRGSSPLHF
TRBV6-6	TRBJ2-1	-	CASSFLAGEQFF
TRBV2	TRBJ2-7	-	CASIRVRNEQYF
TRBV9	TRBJ2-1	-	CASSVGLAGHNEQFF
TRBV5-1	TRBJ2-7	-	CASSPRTGPYEQYF
TRBV19	TRBJ2-2	-	CASSTTGIHTGELFF